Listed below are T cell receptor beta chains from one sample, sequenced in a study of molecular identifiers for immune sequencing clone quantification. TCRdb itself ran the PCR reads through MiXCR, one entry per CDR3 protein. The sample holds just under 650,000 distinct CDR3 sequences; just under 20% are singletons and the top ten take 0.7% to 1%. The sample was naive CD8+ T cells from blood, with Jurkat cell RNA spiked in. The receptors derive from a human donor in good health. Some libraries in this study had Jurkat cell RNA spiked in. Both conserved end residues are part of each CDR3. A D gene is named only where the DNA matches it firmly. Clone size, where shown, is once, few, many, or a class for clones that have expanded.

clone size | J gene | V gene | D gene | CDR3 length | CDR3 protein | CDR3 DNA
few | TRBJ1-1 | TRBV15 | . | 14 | CATSRWGLNTEAFF | TGTGCCACCAGCAGATGGGGACTAAACACTGAAGCTTTCTTT
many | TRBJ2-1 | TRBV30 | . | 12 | CAWSVHGVEQFF | TGTGCCTGGAGTGTACACGGGGTTGAGCAGTTCTTC
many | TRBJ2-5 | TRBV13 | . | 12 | CASSKGVETQYF | TGTGCCAGCAGCAAAGGGGTGGAGACCCAGTACTTC
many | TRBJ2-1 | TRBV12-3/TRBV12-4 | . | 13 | CASSFSEGSKEFF | TGTGCCAGCAGTTTTTCAGAGGGATCAAAGGAGTTCTTC
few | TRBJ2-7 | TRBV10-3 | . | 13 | CAISDGTSPEQYF | TGTGCCATCAGTGACGGGACAAGTCCCGAGCAGTACTTC
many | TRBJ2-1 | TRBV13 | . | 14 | CASSTSQGYNEQFF | TGTGCCAGCAGCACGAGCCAGGGGTACAATGAGCAGTTCTTC
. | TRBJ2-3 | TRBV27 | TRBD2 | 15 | CASRIAGGGTDTQYF | TGTGCCAGCAGGATAGCGGGAGGGGGGACAGATACGCAGTATTTT
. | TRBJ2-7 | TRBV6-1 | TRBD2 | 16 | CAGSPKVGTSIYEQYF | TGTGCCGGCAGTCCAAAAGTGGGGACTAGCATCTACGAGCAGTACTTC
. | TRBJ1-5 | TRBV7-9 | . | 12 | CASSHSPEPQHF | TGTGCCAGCAGCCATAGCCCGGAGCCCCAGCATTTT
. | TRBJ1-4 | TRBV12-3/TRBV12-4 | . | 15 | CASSVDIGGGKKLFF | TGTGCCAGCAGCGTGGACATCGGGGGAGGTAAAAAACTGTTTTTT
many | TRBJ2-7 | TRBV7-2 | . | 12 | CASSLLGPEQYF | TGTGCCAGCAGCTTACTCGGACCCGAGCAGTACTTC
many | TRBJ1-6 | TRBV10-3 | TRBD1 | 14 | CAISVGQGDSPLHF | TGTGCCATCAGTGTTGGACAGGGAGATTCACCCCTCCACTTT
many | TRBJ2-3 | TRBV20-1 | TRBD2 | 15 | CSATTLAGGTDTQYF | TGCAGTGCGACCACCCTAGCGGGGGGCACAGATACGCAGTATTTT
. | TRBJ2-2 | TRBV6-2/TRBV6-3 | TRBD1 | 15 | CASSELTGGTGELFF | TGTGCCAGCAGCGAGCTTACAGGGGGAACCGGGGAGCTGTTTTTT
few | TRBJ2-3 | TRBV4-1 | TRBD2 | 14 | CATRRAGVSDTQYF | TGCGCCACCAGACGCGCGGGAGTGTCAGATACGCAGTATTTT
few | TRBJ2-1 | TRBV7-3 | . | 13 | CASSLLSHHEQFF | TGTGCCAGCAGCTTGCTCTCCCATCATGAGCAGTTCTTC
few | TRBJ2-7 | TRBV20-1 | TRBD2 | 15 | CSARSLAGGPHEQYF | TGCAGTGCTAGATCACTAGCGGGAGGGCCCCACGAGCAGTACTTC
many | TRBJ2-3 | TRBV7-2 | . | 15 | CASSSGTHRTDTQYF | TGTGCCAGCAGCTCCGGGACTCACAGGACAGATACGCAGTATTTT
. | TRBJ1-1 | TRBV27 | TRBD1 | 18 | CASTLRGQGAWANTEAFF | TGTGCCAGCACCCTGCGGGGACAGGGGGCTTGGGCGAACACTGAAGCTTTCTTT
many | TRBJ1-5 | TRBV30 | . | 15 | CAWSSLLGGYEPQHF | TGTGCCTGGAGTTCCCTTTTGGGGGGCTATGAGCCCCAGCATTTT
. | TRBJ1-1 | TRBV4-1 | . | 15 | CASSQEPGGSTEAFF | TGCGCCAGCAGCCAAGAGCCGGGGGGGAGCACTGAAGCTTTCTTT
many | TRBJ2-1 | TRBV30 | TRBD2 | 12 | CAWNPSGDEQFF | TGTGCCTGGAATCCTAGCGGGGATGAGCAGTTCTTC
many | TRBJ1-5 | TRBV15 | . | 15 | CATSRDRGVNQPQHF | TGTGCCACCAGCAGAGATCGGGGTGTTAATCAGCCCCAGCATTTT
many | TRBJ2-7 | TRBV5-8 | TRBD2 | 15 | CASSWTTSGGFEQYF | TGTGCCAGCAGCTGGACGACTAGCGGGGGCTTCGAGCAGTACTTC
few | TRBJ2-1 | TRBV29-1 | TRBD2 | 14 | CSVEAQRGYNEQFF | TGCAGCGTTGAAGCCCAGCGGGGTTACAATGAGCAGTTCTTC
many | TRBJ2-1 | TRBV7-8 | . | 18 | CASSYTPGTRGRDNEQFF | TGTGCCAGCAGCTATACTCCCGGGACCCGGGGTCGGGACAATGAGCAGTTCTTC
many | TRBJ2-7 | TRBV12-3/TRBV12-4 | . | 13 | CASSPPGRSEQYF | TGTGCCAGCAGCCCCCCCGGACGGTCCGAGCAGTACTTC
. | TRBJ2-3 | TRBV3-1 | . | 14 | CASSQSLPTDTQYF | TGTGCCAGCAGCCAGTCACTTCCCACAGATACGCAGTATTTT
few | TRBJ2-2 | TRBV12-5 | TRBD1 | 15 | CASGRDRVGTGELFF | TGTGCTAGTGGGAGGGACAGGGTGGGCACCGGGGAGCTGTTTTTT
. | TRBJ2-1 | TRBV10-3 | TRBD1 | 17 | CAISEPASGQGLNEQFF | TGTGCCATCAGTGAGCCCGCCTCGGGACAGGGCCTCAATGAGCAGTTCTTC
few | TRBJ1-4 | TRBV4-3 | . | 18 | CASSQLVLQGLQVEKLFF | TGCGCCAGCAGCCAACTCGTCTTACAGGGACTTCAGGTTGAAAAACTGTTTTTT
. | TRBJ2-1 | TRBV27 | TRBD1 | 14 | CASSSLDRGPVWFF | TGTGCCAGCAGTTCTCTCGACAGGGGGCCAGTTTGGTTCTTC
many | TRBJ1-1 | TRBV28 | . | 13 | CASEEDSETEAFF | TGTGCCAGCGAAGAGGACAGCGAAACTGAAGCTTTCTTT
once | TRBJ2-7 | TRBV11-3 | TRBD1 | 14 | CASSKRTGAYEQYF | TGTGCCAGCAGCAAGCGGACAGGGGCGTACGAGCAGTACTTC
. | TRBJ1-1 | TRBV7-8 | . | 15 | CASTLTYMENTEAFF | TGTGCCAGCACCTTGACCTATATGGAAAACACTGAAGCTTTCTTT
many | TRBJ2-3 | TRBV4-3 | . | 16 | CASSQDPAGPTDTQYF | TGCGCCAGCAGCCAAGATCCAGCAGGACCCACAGATACGCAGTATTTT
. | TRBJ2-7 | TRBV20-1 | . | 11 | CSPREGYEQYF | TGCAGTCCTAGAGAGGGTTACGAGCAGTACTTC
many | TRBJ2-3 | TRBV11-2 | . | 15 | CASSLVTGSADTQYF | TGTGCCAGCAGCTTGGTGACTGGGAGCGCAGATACGCAGTATTTT
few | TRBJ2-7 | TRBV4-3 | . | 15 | CASSQEYPGNYEQYF | TGCGCCAGCAGCCAAGAATATCCGGGAAACTACGAGCAGTACTTC
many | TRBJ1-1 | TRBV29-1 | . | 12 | CSVGTDNTEAFF | TGCAGCGTTGGGACGGATAACACTGAAGCTTTCTTT
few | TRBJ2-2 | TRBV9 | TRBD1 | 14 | CASSTDRGGGELFF | TGTGCCAGCAGCACGGACAGGGGAGGTGGGGAGCTGTTTTTT
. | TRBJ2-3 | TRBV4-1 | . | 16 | CASSQGLSTPPDTQYF | TGCGCCAGCAGCCAAGGTTTGAGTACCCCCCCAGATACGCAGTATTTT
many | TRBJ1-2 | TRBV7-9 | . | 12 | CASRGGNYGYTF | TGTGCCAGCAGAGGGGGAAACTATGGCTACACCTTC
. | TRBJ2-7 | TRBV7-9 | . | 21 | CASSSSKRDRSGQGGPYEQYF | TGTGCCAGCAGCTCCTCAAAGAGGGATAGGTCGGGGCAGGGGGGACCCTACGAGCAGTACTTC
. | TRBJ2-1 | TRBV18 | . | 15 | CASSPQGEKYNEQFF | TGTGCCAGCTCACCACAGGGGGAGAAGTACAATGAGCAGTTCTTC
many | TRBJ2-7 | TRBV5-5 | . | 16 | CASSRLGAGPSYEQYF | TGTGCCAGCAGCCGTCTAGGTGCGGGTCCTTCCTACGAGCAGTACTTC